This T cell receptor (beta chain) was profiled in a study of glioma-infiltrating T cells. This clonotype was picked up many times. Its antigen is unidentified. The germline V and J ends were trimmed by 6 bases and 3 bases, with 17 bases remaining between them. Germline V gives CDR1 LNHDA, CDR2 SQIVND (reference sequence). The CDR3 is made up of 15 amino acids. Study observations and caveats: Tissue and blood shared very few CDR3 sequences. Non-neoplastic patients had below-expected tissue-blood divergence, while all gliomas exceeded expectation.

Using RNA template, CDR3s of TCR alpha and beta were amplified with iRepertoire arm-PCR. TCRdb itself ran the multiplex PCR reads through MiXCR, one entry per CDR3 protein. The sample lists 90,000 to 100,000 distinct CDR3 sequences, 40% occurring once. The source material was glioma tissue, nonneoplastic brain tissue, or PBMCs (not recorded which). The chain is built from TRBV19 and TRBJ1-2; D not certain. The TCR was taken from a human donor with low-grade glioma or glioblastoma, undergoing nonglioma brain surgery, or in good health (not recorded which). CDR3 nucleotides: TGTGCCAGTAGGGCAGGACTGGCGCCAGACTATGGCTACACCTTC. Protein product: CASRAGLAPDYGYTF.